The 26 T cell receptor beta chains given below trace back to one sample, sequenced in a study of regulatory T cells in long-lasting Graves disease (dated by TCRdb to the early 2020s). The time point tag for this specimen amounts to: persistent/refractory GD, antithyroid drugs over 5 years with positive TRAb. RNA was extracted from PBMCs in TRIzol for both TCR sequencing and RNA sequencing. The method was multiplex PCR. The data were produced on an Illumina HiSeq 4000. TCR beta libraries were built with iRepertoire HTBI primers and Arm-PCR amplification of CDR3 regions. TCRdb passed the public sequencing reads through fastp at Q25 and MiXCR, retaining productive beta sequences. Every distinct CDR3 protein forms one entry, paired with its most common genes and DNA. The sample has 360,000 or so distinct CDR3 sequences on record, roughly 24% of them singletons. The top ten clonotypes cover under 35% of the sample.

This specimen was peripheral blood mononuclear cells (PBMCs), taken when the disease was refractory, from a patient treated with antithyroid drugs. The receptors here all came from a woman in her thirties or forties with Graves disease. Donor details come from another sample of the same person, matched by shared clones.

The chain is built from TRBV30 and TRBJ2-2, with D hard to call. The CDR3 spans 12 residues. Looked up from germline, CDR1 is GTSNPN and CDR2 is SVGIG (reference sequence). This chain's CDR3 is CVRQDHTGELFF. In nucleotides, the CDR3 is TGTGTGAGGCAGGACCACACCGGGGAGCTGTTTTTT. The variable domain in full, completed from reference TRBV30 and TRBJ2-2, reads SQTIHQWPATLVQPVGSPLSLECTVEGTSNPNLYWYRQAAGRGLQLLFYSVGIGQISSEVPQNLSASRPQDRQFILSSKKLLLSDSGFYLCVRQDHTGELFFGEGSRLTVL.

This clonotype was counted at least ten times. The genes are TRBV28 and TRBJ2-7; perhaps TRBD2 as D (5 bases). This CDR3 is 13 amino acids long. Germline V CDR1 and CDR2: MDHEN, SYDVKM. Trimming left V 8 bases short and J 2 bases short, with 13 bases between. CDR3 coding DNA: TGTGCCAGCGCCGGCGGGCTCACCTACGAGCAGTACTTC. It translates to CASAGGLTYEQYF.

This clonotype was picked up many times. V gene TRBV2 combines with J gene TRBJ2-7; 10 nucleotides align to TRBD1. V shed 6 bases and J 9 bases; nucleotides not matched to a gene: 8. There are 13 residues in the CDR3. Germline V gene data show CDR1 as SNHLY and CDR2 as FYNNEI. The CDR3 DNA sequence: TGTGCCAGCAGGAGGGACAGGGGCTGGGGGCAGTACTTC. This gives the protein CASRRDRGWGQYF.

This rearrangement joins TRBV5-1 to TRBJ1-6, with 8 bases fitting TRBD1. J gave up 8 bases and V 1 base, and 2 bases lay outside the gene matches. The V gene's germline CDR1 is SGHRS and CDR2 YFSETQ. The CDR3 has 14 residues. For the CDR3, the DNA is TGCGCCAGCAGCTTGTCGGGACAGGATTCACCCCTCCACTTT. Protein: CASSLSGQDSPLHF.

This clonotype has more than one count but fewer than ten. An end of the junction does not agree with germline; a read error may underlie this. Here the CDR3 DNA reads TGTGCCAGCAGCTCCTACAGGACTAGCGGGAGGGTCTACTACGAGCAGTACTTC. As protein: CASSSYRTSGRVYYEQYF. The gene calls are TRBV5-1 and TRBJ2-7; 15 bases match TRBD2. CDR1 and CDR2 (germline): SGHRS, YFSETQ. The CDR3 consists of 18 residues.

This clonotype is a singleton in its sample. It is likely a read error: a sequence one base away is far more abundant. The V and J genes are TRBV28 and TRBJ1-6; no clear D gene. Germline V lookup: CDR1 MDHEN, CDR2 SYDVKM. The V gene lost 7 bases and the J gene lost 11 bases, with 15 bases spanning the gap. The CDR3 contains 13 residues. As DNA, the CDR3 is TGTGCCAGCATAAGGGCCCGGGCTCCACCCCTCCACTTT. Translating it yields CASIRARAPPLHF.

At least ten counts were recorded for this clonotype. A much more abundant neighbour one base away suggests this may be a read error. The chain is built from TRBV24-1 and TRBJ2-2; possibly TRBD1 or TRBD2 for D (5 bases each). Germline lookup yields CDR1 KGHDR and CDR2 SFDVKD. The CDR3 extends over 13 amino acids. V lost 4 bases to trimming and J lost 6 bases, with 8 bases between them. As DNA, the CDR3 is TGTGCCACCAGTGAAATGGGGGCCGGGGAGCTGTTTTTT. Protein product: CATSEMGAGELFF.

This clonotype was counted a few times. The chain has TRBV4-1 and TRBJ2-2, with TRBD2 matching 14 bases. Germline CDR1 and CDR2: MGHRA and YSYEKL. The CDR3 runs 20 residues. The V and J ends lost 1 base and 3 bases, in that order; junction bases with no gene match: 10. As DNA, the CDR3 is TGCGCCAGCAGCCAAGCAATGGGACTAGCGGGAGATCCGGACACCGGGGAGCTGTTTTTT. This sequence encodes CASSQAMGLAGDPDTGELFF.

The V gene is TRBV28, the J gene TRBJ2-7; 12 nucleotides line up with TRBD1. Trimming at V came to 6 bases and at J to 9 bases, leaving 9 bases not matched to a gene. This CDR3 contains 14 residues. Germline V CDR1 and CDR2: MDHEN, SYDVKM. The CDR3 bases are TGTGCCAGCAGCTCGGGACAGGGGGCTCTCGTGCAGTACTTC. This encodes CASSSGQGALVQYF.

There are a few counts of this clonotype. This chain joins TRBV7-9 and TRBJ1-1; 9 nucleotides line up with TRBD1. The CDR3 runs 14 residues. Germline CDR1 is SEHNR and CDR2 is FQNEAQ (reference sequence). With V trimmed by 5 bases and J by 3 bases, 4 bases remained unmatched. In DNA, the CDR3 is TGTGCCAGCAGCCCACAGGGGGCCCACACTGAAGCTTTCTTT. Encoded protein: CASSPQGAHTEAFF.

Remarks on this clonotype: One end of the junction fails to match germline, which may point to a read error. CDR3 loop: CASSSPLAGGLSYSEQFF. The DNA of the CDR3 is TGTGCCAGCAGTTCCCCCTTAGCGGGAGGTCTATCCTACAGTGAGCAGTTCTTC. This sequence joins TRBV6-5 and TRBJ2-1; 10 nucleotides agree with TRBD2. CDR3 length: 18 amino acids. Germline CDR1 and CDR2: MNHEY and SVGAGI.

Details on this clonotype: Being one base from a much bigger clone, this may be a read error. The chain joins TRBV20-1 to TRBJ1-1; D uncertain. Germline V gene lookup returns CDR1 DFQATT and CDR2 SNEGSKA (reference sequence). The CDR3 covers 11 residues. The CDR3 loop is CRRDMYTEAFF. The CDR3 DNA follows: TGCAGGAGGGATATGTACACTGAAGCTTTCTTT.

This clonotype has more than one count but fewer than ten. CDR3 residues: CASSYLGQPQHF. For the CDR3, the DNA is TGTGCCAGCAGTTACTTGGGTCAGCCCCAGCATTTT. The V call is TRBV6-2 or TRBV6-3, the J call TRBJ1-5, with D unclear. Trimming pared 1 base from V and 6 bases from J, leaving 4 bases between. Germline V gives CDR1 MNHEY, CDR2 SVGEGT. The CDR3 has 12 amino acids.

A few counts support this clonotype. The chain has TRBV12-3 or TRBV12-4 and TRBJ2-2; 7 nucleotides align to TRBD2. Germline trimming cut 8 bases from V and 4 bases from J; bases unmatched to any gene: 4. The CDR3 contains 13 residues. Here the CDR3 DNA reads TGTGCCAGCTCTGGGGGGGTCACCGGGGAGCTGTTTTTT. It specifies CASSGGVTGELFF.

V is TRBV5-1 and J is TRBJ2-7; D uncertain. CDR1 is SGHRS, CDR2 YFSETQ, per germline. There are 16 residues in the CDR3. Trimming left V 0 bases short and J 4 bases short, with 17 bases between. The CDR3 loop reads CASSLDPASRSYEQYF. In nucleotides, the CDR3 is TGCGCCAGCAGCTTGGATCCCGCCAGCCGGTCTTACGAGCAGTACTTC.

This clonotype was detected ten times or more. This sequence joins TRBV28 and TRBJ2-4, with TRBD1 identical over 7 bases. Germline V gene lookup returns CDR1 MDHEN and CDR2 SYDVKM. J lost 0 bases, V lost 6 bases, and 5 bases had no gene match. This CDR3 is 15 amino acids long. This chain's CDR3 is CASSLTGLAKNIQYF. The DNA for the CDR3 is TGTGCCAGCAGCCTGACAGGGCTAGCCAAAAACATTCAGTACTTC.

The sample holds a few counts of this clonotype. The CDR3 nucleotides read TGTGCCAGCAGCCAAGATCGCGCCGGGGAGCTGTTTTTT. Protein product: CASSQDRAGELFF. The V call is TRBV3-1, the J call TRBJ2-2; D is ambiguous. Trimming shortened V by 0 bases and J by 6 bases, and 5 bases separated the two germline ends. The germline V gene has CDR1 LGHDT and CDR2 YNNKEL (reference sequence). This CDR3 is built from 13 residues.

This clonotype was detected a few times. J is TRBJ2-7 and V is TRBV6-1, with D unresolved. V lost 0 bases and J lost 7, with 4 bases in between. Germline V lookup: CDR1 MNHNS, CDR2 SASEGT. This CDR3 spans 11 amino acids. CDR3 DNA sequence: TGTGCCAGCAGTGAAGCCCGGGAGCAGTACTTC. Protein sequence: CASSEAREQYF.

This clonotype was found many times. The chain joins TRBV29-1 to TRBJ1-5, with a weak D call TRBD1 (5 bases). Germline V gives CDR1 SQVTM, CDR2 ANQGSEA. The CDR3 sequence is 12 residues long. Trimming cost V 6 bases and J 6 bases, with 12 bases left between them. CDR3 nucleotides: TGCAGCGTCCGGGAGGGGCGTCAGCCCCAGCATTTT. Translating it yields CSVREGRQPQHF.

This clonotype was picked up one time. This chain connects TRBV7-8 to TRBJ2-5; 7 bases are a match to TRBD1. The ends lost 1 base at V and 5 bases at J; junction bases unmatched: 10. The CDR3 contains 16 residues. Germline CDR1 is SGHVS and CDR2 is FQNEAQ. The CDR3 loop is CASSLEGAGVSETQYF. CDR3 in DNA: TGTGCCAGCAGCTTAGAGGGGGCAGGGGTGAGCGAGACCCAGTACTTC.

This clonotype was picked up many times. The chain uses TRBV11-2 and TRBJ1-4, with D hard to call. This CDR3 has 13 residues. V gave up 6 bases and J gave up 4 bases, with 9 bases separating them. The germline V gene encodes CDR1 SGHAT and CDR2 FQNNGV. CDR3 protein: CASSRNVNEKLFF. The CDR3 DNA follows: TGTGCCAGCAGTCGAAACGTTAATGAAAAACTGTTTTTT.

The table lists this clonotype with a few counts. V and J are TRBV29-1 and TRBJ2-2; 10 nucleotides line up with TRBD2. The CDR3 length is 16 residues. Trimming removed 1 base from V and 5 bases from J; junction bases left unmatched: 7. The V gene's germline CDR1 is SQVTM and CDR2 ANQGSEA. The CDR3 is CSVEGTSGTGTGELFF. The CDR3 DNA sequence: TGCAGCGTTGAAGGGACTAGCGGAACGGGAACCGGGGAGCTGTTTTTT.

This clonotype has ten or more counts. In nucleotides, the CDR3 is TGTGCCAGCAGCTTAAACTTCCACGAGCAGTACTTC. This sequence encodes CASSLNFHEQYF. The rearrangement uses TRBV11-1 and TRBJ2-7; D gene unclear. The germline V and J ends were trimmed by 2 bases and 5 bases, with 7 bases remaining between them. This CDR3 has 12 amino acids. Germline values: CDR1 SGHAT, CDR2 FQDESV (reference sequence).

This clonotype occurred a few times. The V call is TRBV20-1, the J call TRBJ1-5; D gene unclear. V was shortened by 2 bases and J by 2 bases, with 10 bases between the two germline ends. This CDR3 is 14 amino acids long. CDR1 is DFQATT and CDR2 is SNEGSKA in the germline V gene (reference sequence). The CDR3 sequence: CSARPEWGNQPQHF. The CDR3 DNA sequence: TGCAGTGCTAGACCAGAATGGGGCAATCAGCCCCAGCATTTT.

This clonotype came up many times. V is TRBV28 and J is TRBJ1-1; the D gene is possibly TRBD1 (5 bases). Looked up from germline, CDR1 is MDHEN and CDR2 is SYDVKM. This CDR3 region has 17 residues. V was shortened by 6 bases and J by 4 bases, with 24 bases between the two germline ends. The CDR3 sequence: CASRRGALVGLGTEAFF. DNA of the CDR3: TGTGCCAGCAGGAGGGGAGCACTGGTTGGCTTGGGCACTGAAGCTTTCTTT.

This clonotype has just one count. The V and J genes are TRBV5-6 and TRBJ2-7; no definite D call. Germline loops: CDR1 SGHDT, CDR2 YYEEEE. Trimming removed 4 bases from V and 1 base from J, with 18 bases in between. CDR3 size: 16 residues. The CDR3 nucleotides are TGTGCCAGCAGCCGCCGGGCTGTAATAGGTTCCTACGAGCAGTACTTC. Protein product: CASSRRAVIGSYEQYF.